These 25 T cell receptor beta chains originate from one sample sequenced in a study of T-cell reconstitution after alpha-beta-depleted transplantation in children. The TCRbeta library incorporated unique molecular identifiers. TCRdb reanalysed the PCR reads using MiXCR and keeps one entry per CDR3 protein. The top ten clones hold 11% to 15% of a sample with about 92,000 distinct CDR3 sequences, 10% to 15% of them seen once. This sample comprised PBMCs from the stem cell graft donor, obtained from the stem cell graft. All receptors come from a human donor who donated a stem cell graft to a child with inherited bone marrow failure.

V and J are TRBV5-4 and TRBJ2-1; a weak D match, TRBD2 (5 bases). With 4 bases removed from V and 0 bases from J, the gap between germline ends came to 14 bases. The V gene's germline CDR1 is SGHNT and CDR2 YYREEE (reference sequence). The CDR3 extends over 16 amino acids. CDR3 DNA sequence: TGTGCCAGCAGCCCTGAGCGGAGTCGCTCCTACAATGAGCAGTTCTTC. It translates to CASSPERSRSYNEQFF.

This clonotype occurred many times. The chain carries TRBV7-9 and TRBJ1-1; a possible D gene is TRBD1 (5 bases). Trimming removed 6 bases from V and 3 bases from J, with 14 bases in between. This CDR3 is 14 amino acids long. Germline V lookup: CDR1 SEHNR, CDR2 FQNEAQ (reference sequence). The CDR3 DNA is TGTGCCAGCAGGGCGGGGCCGCGGGACACTGAAGCTTTCTTT. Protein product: CASRAGPRDTEAFF.

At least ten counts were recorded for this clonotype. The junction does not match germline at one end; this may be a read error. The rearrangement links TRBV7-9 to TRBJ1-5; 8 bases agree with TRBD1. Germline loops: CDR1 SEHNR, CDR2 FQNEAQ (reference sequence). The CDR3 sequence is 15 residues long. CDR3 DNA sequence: TGTGTCAGCAGCCCCACAGGGGGTTGGGATCAGCCCCAGCATTTT. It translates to CVSSPTGGWDQPQHF.

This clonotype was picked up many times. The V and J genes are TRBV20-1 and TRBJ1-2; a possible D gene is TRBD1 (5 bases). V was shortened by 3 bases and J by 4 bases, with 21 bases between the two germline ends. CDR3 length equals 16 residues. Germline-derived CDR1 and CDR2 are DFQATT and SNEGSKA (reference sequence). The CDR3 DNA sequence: TGCAGTGCTAGTCATTGGGGGATTAGAGGGGCCTATGGCTACACCTTC. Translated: CSASHWGIRGAYGYTF.

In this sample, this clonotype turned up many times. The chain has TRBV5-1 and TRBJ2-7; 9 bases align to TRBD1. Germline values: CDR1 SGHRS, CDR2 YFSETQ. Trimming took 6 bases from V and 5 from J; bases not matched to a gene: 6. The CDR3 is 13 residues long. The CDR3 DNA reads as TGCGCCAGCAACGAACAGGGGGCCAACGAGCAGTACTTC. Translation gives CASNEQGANEQYF.

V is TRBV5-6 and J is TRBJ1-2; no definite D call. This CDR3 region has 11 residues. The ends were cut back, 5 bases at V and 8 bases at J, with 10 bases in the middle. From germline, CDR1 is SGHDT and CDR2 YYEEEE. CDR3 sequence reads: CASSLMEGYTF. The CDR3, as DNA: TGTGCCAGCAGTCTCATGGAGGGCTACACCTTC.

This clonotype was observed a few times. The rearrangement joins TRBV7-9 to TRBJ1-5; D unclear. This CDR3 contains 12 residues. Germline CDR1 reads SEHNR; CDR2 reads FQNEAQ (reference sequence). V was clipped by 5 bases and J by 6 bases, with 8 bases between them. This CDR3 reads CASSPEIQPQHF. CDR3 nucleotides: TGTGCCAGCAGCCCAGAGATTCAGCCCCAGCATTTT.

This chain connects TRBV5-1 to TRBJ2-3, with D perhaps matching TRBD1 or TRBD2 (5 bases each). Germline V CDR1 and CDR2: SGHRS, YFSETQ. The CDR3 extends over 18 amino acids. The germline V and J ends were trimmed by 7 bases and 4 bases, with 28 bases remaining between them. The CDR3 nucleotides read TGCGCCAGCCAAGAAGGTGTTTGGGACCATCTCCTCGCAGATACGCAGTATTTT. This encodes CASQEGVWDHLLADTQYF.

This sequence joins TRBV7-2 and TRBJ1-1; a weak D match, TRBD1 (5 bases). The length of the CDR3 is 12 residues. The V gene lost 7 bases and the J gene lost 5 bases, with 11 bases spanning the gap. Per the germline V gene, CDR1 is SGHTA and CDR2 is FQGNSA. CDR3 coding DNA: TGTGCCAGCACGGGGGGAAGGACTGAAGCTTTCTTT. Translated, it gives CASTGGRTEAFF.

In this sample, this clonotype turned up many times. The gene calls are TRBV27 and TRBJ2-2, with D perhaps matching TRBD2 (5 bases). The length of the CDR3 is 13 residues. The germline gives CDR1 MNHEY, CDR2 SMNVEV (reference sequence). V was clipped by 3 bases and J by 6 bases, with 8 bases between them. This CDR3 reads CASSFLAAGELFF. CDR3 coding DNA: TGTGCCAGCAGTTTTCTAGCTGCCGGGGAGCTGTTTTTT.

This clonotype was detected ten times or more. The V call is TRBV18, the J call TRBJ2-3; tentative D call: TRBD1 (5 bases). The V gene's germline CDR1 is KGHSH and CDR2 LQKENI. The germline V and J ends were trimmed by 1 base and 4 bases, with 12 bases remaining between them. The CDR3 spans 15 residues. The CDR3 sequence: CASSPRWAGSDTQYF. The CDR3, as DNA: TGTGCCAGCTCACCACGGTGGGCAGGGTCAGATACGCAGTATTTT.

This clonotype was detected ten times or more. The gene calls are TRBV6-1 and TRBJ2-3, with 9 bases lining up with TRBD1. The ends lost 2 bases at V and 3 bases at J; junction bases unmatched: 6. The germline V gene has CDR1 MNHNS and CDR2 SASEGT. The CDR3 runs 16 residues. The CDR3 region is CASSERTGVGTDTQYF. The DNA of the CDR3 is TGTGCCAGCAGTGAACGGACAGGGGTCGGTACAGATACGCAGTATTTT.

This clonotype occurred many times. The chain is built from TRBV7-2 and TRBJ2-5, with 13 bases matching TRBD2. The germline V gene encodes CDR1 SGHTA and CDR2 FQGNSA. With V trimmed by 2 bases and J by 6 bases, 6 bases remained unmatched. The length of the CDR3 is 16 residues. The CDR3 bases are TGTGCCAGCAGCTTATCCCTACTAGCGGGAGGGAAGACCCAGTACTTC. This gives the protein CASSLSLLAGGKTQYF.

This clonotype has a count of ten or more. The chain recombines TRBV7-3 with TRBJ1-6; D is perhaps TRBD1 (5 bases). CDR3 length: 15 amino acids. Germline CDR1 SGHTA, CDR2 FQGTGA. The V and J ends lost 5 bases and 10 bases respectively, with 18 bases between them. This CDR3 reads CASSRSAGIGSPLHF. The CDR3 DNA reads TGTGCCAGCAGCCGCAGCGCAGGGATCGGGTCACCCCTCCACTTT.

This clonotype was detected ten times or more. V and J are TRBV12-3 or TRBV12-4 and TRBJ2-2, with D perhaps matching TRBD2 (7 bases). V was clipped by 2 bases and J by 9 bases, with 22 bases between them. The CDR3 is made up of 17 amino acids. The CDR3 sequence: CASSLNGGAQGNRELFF. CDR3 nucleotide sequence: TGTGCCAGCAGTTTAAATGGGGGGGCCCAGGGTAACCGGGAGCTGTTTTTT.

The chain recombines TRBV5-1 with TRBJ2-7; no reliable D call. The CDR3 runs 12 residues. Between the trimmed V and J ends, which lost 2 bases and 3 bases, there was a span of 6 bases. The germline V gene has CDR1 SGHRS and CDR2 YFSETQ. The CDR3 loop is CASSLPGYEQYF. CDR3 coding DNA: TGCGCCAGCAGCTTACCGGGCTACGAGCAGTACTTC.

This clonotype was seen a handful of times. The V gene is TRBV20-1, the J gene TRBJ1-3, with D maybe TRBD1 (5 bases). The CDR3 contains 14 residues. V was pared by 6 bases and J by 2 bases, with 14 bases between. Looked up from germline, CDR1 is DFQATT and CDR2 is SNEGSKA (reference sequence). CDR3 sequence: CSAGDLSTGNTIYF. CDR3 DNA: TGCAGTGCCGGGGACCTTTCGACTGGAAACACCATATATTTT.

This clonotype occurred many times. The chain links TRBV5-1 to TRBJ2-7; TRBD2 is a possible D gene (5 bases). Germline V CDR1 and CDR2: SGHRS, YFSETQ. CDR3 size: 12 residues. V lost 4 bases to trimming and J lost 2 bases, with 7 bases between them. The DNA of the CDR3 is TGCGCCAGCAGCACGGGAACCTACGAGCAGTACTTC. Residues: CASSTGTYEQYF.

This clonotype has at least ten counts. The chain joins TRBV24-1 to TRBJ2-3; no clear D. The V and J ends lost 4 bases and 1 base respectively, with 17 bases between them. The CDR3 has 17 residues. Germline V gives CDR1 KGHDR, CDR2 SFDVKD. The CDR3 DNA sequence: TGTGCCACCAGTGAGGCTGGACGGACCAGTGGCACAGATACGCAGTATTTT. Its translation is CATSEAGRTSGTDTQYF.

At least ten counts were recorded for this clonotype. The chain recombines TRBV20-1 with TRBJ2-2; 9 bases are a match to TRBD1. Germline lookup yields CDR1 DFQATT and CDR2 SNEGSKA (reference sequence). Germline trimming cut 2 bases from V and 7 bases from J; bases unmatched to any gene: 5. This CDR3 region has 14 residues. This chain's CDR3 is CSARPQGADGELFF. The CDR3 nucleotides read TGCAGTGCTAGACCACAGGGGGCGGACGGGGAGCTGTTTTTT.

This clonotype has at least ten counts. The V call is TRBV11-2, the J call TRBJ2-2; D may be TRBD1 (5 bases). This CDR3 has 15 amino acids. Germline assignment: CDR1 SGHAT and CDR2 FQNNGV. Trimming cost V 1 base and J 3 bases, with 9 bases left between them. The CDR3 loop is CASSLVRGYTGELFF. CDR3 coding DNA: TGTGCCAGCAGCTTAGTAAGGGGCTACACCGGGGAGCTGTTTTTT.

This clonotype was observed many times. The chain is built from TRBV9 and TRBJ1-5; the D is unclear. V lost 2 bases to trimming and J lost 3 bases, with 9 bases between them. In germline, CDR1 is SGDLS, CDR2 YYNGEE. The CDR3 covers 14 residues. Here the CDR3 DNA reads TGTGCCAGCAGCGTCGACGGTTACAATCAGCCCCAGCATTTT. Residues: CASSVDGYNQPQHF.

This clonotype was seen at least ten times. This CDR3 is CASSSPAGEAFF. CDR3 DNA sequence: TGTGCCAGCAGCTCCCCCGCGGGGGAAGCTTTCTTT. This chain joins TRBV5-6 and TRBJ1-1; no firm D call. The germline gives CDR1 SGHDT, CDR2 YYEEEE. The CDR3 loop spans 12 amino acids. The germline V and J ends were trimmed by 3 bases and 8 bases, with 11 bases remaining between them. Combining the CDR3 with reference TRBV5-6 and TRBJ1-1 gives the whole variable domain DAGVTQSPTHLIKTRGQQVTLRCSPKSGHDTVSWYQQALGQGPQFIFQYYEEEERQRGNFPDRFSGHQFPNYSSELNVNALLLGDSALYLCASSSPAGEAFFGQGTRLTVV.

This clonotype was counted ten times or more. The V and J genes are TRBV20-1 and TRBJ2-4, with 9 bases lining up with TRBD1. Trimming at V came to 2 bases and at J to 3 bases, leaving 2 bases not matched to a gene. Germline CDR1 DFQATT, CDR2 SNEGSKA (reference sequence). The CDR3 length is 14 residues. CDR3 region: CSARRQGVKNIQYF. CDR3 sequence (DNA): TGCAGTGCTAGAAGACAGGGGGTCAAAAACATTCAGTACTTC.

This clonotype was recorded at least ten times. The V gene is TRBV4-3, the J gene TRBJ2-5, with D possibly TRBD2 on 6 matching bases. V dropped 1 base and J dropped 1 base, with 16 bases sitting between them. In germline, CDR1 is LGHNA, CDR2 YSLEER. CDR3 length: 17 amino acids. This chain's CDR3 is CASSQGAGGTLQETQYF. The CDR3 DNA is TGCGCCAGCAGCCAAGGGGCGGGCGGGACCCTCCAAGAGACCCAGTACTTC.